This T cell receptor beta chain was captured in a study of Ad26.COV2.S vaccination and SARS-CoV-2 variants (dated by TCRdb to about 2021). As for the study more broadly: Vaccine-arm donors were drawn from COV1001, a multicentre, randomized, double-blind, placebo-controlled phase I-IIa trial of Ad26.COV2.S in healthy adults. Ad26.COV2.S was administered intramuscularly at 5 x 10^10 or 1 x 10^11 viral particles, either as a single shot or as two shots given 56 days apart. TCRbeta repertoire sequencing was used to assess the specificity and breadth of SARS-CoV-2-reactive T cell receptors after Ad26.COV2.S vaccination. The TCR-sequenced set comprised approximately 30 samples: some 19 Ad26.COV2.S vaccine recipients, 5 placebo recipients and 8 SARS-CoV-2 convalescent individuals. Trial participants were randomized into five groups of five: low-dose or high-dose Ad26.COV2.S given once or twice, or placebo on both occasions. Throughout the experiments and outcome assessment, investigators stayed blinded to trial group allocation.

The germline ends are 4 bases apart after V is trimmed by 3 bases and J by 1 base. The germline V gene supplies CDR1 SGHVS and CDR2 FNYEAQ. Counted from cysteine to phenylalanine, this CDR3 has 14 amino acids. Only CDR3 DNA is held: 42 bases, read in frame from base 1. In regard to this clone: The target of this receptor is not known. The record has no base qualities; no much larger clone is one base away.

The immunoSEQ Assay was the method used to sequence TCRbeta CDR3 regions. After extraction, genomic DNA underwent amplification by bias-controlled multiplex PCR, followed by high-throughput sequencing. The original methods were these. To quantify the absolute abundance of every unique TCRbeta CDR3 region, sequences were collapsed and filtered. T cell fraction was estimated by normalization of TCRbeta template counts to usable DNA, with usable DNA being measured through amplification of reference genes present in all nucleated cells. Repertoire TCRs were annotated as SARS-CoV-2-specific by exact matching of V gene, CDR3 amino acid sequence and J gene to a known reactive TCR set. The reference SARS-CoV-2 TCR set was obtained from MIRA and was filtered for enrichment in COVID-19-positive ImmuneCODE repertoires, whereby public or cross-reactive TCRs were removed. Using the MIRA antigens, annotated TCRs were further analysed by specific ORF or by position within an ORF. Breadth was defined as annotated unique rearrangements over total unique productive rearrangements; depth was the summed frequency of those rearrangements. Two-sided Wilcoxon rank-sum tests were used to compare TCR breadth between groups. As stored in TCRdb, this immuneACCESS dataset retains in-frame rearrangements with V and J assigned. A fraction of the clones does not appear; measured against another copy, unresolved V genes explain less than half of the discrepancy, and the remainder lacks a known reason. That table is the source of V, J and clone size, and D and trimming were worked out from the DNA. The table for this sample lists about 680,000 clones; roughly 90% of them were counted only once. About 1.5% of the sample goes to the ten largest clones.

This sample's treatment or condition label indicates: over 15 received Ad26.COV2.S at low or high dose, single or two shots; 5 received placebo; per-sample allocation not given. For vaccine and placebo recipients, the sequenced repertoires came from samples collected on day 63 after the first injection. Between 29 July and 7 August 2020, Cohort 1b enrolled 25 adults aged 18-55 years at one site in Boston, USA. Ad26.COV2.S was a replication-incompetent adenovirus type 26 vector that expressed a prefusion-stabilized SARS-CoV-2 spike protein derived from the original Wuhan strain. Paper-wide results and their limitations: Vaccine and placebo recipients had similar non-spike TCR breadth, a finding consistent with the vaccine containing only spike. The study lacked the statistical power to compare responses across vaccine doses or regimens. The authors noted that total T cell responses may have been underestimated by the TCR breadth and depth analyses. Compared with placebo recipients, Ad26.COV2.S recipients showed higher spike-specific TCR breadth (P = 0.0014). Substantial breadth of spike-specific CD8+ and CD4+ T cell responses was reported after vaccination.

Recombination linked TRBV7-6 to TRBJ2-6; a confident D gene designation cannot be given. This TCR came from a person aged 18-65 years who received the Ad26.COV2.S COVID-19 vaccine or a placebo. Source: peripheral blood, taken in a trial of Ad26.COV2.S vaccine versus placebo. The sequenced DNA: TGTGCCAGCAGCTTGAGATCTGGGGCCAACGTCCTGACTTTC. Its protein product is CASSLRSGANVLTF.